This T cell receptor (beta chain) was sequenced in a study of T cell repertoires in cytomegalovirus infection. On the study more broadly: Both a matching HLA type and CMV infection were indicated by public TCR beta signatures. Study conclusions and caveats: The ex vivo response was dominated by HLA-C-restricted CMV-specific TCR beta clonotypes. Pooled public TCR beta family frequency picked out CMV carriers with the relevant HLA.

MiXCR, applied by TCRdb to the reads, yields one record per CDR3 protein. The sample lists approximately 260,000 distinct CDR3 sequences, 15% to 20% occurring once. This clonotype was observed at least ten times. Its antigen is unidentified. Trimming stripped 3 bases from V and 10 bases from J, with 18 bases between. Per the germline V gene, CDR1 is SGHVS and CDR2 is FNYEAQ. The CDR3 extends over 14 amino acids. The receptor was isolated from a human donor in good health (CMV status not recorded). Some clones in this sample may be carry-over from other donors' samples. Sequencing used CD8+ T cells from PBMCs. This chain joins TRBV7-6 and TRBJ1-1; tentative D call: TRBD1 (6 bases). CDR3: CASSLGSGMTGAFF. The CDR3 DNA sequence: TGTGCCAGCAGCTTGGGTTCGGGAATGACAGGAGCTTTCTTT.